The next 8 T cell receptor beta chains were all read from a single sample in a study of radiotherapy plus CTLA-4 blockade in lung cancer. TCRdb keeps only in-frame clones here, not all; method: immunoSEQ multiplex PCR. The sample includes some 60,000 clones, around 69% of them seen just once. Sequenced here: peripheral blood, sampled from a patient treated with radiotherapy plus ipilimumab. Receptor source: a human donor with non-small cell lung cancer who had a complete response to radiotherapy plus ipilimumab.

The gene calls are TRBV6-6 and TRBJ1-3; D is possibly TRBD1 (6 bases). The CDR3 loop spans 14 amino acids. V was trimmed by 2 bases and J by 8 bases, leaving 13 bases between them. Germline CDR1 reads MNHNY; CDR2 reads SVGAGI (reference sequence). CDR3: CASSYPQGGDTIYF. CDR3 nucleotide sequence: TGTGCCAGCAGTTACCCACAGGGTGGGGACACCATATATTTT.

V and J are TRBV28 and TRBJ1-5, with D possibly being TRBD1 (5 bases). The germline V gene encodes CDR1 MDHEN and CDR2 SYDVKM. V was pared by 7 bases and J by 4 bases, with 14 bases between. This CDR3 region has 14 residues. The CDR3 protein is CASTLPGDNQPQHF. The CDR3 nucleotides are TGTGCCAGCACCCTCCCGGGGGATAATCAGCCCCAGCATTTT. Full variable domain (missing parts from reference TRBV28 and TRBJ1-5): DVKVTQSSRYLVKRTGEKVFLECVQDMDHENMFWYRQDPGLGLRLIYFSYDVKMKEKGDIPEGYSVSREKKERFSLILESASTNQTSMYLCASTLPGDNQPQHFGDGTRLSIL.

In its sample, this clone was seen many times. The chain links TRBV6-1 to TRBJ2-7; 8 nucleotides align to TRBD1. Germline V gene lookup returns CDR1 MNHNS and CDR2 SASEGT. Trimming took 1 base from V and 3 from J; bases not matched to a gene: 11. The CDR3 covers 17 residues. CDR3 coding DNA: TGTGCCAGCAGTGAAGTTCGATGGGGGACAGGAGACTACGAGCAGTACTTC. Its protein is CASSEVRWGTGDYEQYF.

The V and J genes are TRBV4-3 and TRBJ2-1, with 16 positions matching TRBD2. Trimming cost V 3 bases and J 8 bases; bases outside gene matches: 7. The CDR3 runs 17 residues. Germline CDR1 and CDR2: LGHNA and YSLEER. The CDR3 nucleotides read TGCGCCAGCAGCCACGGGACTAGCGGGGGGGCCGGCTATGAGCAGTTCTTC. This translates into CASSHGTSGGAGYEQFF.

The count of this clone is one. V gene TRBV9 combines with J gene TRBJ1-1; 7 positions agree with TRBD1. This CDR3 is 13 amino acids long. V gave up 8 bases and J gave up 0 bases; unmatched junction bases: 4. Germline loops: CDR1 SGDLS, CDR2 YYNGEE. Written as DNA, the CDR3 is TGTGCCAGTAGACAGGGCTTGAACACTGAAGCTTTCTTT. Protein sequence: CASRQGLNTEAFF.

The rearrangement links TRBV10-3 to TRBJ1-4; D is uncertain. The germline V and J ends were trimmed by 4 bases and 8 bases, with 11 bases remaining between them. CDR3 length equals 13 residues. The V gene's germline CDR1 is ENHRY and CDR2 SYGVKD. This chain's CDR3 is CAISGQEGEKLFF. The DNA for the CDR3 is TGTGCCATCAGTGGGCAGGAGGGCGAAAAACTGTTTTTT.

This rearrangement joins TRBV5-1 to TRBJ2-7; D perhaps matches TRBD2 (6 bases). Germline assignment: CDR1 SGHRS and CDR2 YFSETQ. V lost 4 bases, J lost 7 bases, and 21 bases lay in between. CDR3 length: 15 amino acids. This chain's CDR3 is CASSLIRAGGGEQYF. Written as DNA, the CDR3 is TGCGCCAGCAGCCTAATAAGAGCCGGTGGGGGGGAGCAGTACTTC.

For this clone: One junction end does not reproduce the germline sequence, and a read error may be involved. This chain connects TRBV7-2 to TRBJ1-2, with unresolved D. The CDR3 is 19 amino acids. Germline V lookup: CDR1 SGHTA, CDR2 FQGNSA. The CDR3: CASSLVIRQRAARNYGYTF. The CDR3 nucleotides are TGTGCCAGCAGCTTAGTAATACGTCAGAGGGCAGCTCGGAACTACGGCTACACCTTC.